Below, one TCR beta chain is given with its context. Its antigen remains unidentified. The data derive from a study of CXCR3-negative and CXCR3-positive naive CD8 T cells. Within the CD8+ T cell compartment, naive cells were CD45RO-CCR7+CD27+CD95-. Study outcomes and limitations: Comparison of naive subsets found surface CD5 to be comparable, and TCR strength was inferred on the basis of TRB CDR3 properties.

It was by 5' RACE with UMI labels that the TRB cDNA libraries were prepared. From its re-call of the 5' RACE reads, TCRdb lists each CDR3 protein once, without DNA. In total, the table holds tens of thousands of distinct CDR3 sequences. Specimen: naive CXCR3- CD8+ T cells from blood. This sample's subset: CD45RO-CCR7+CD27+CD95- naive CD8+ T cells lacking CXCR3 (TNR3-). The receptor was derived from a human donor in good health. Some clones in this sample may be carry-over from other donors' samples.

CDR3 sequence reads: CSVDTGTAVGTGELFF. This chain connects TRBV29-1 to TRBJ2-2; the D call from TCRdb, TRBD2, cannot be confirmed without DNA. This CDR3 contains 16 residues. Germline-derived CDR1 and CDR2 are SQVTM and ANQGSEA.